This T cell receptor (beta chain) appears in the sequencing data of a study of graft-versus-host responses after intestinal transplantation (dated by TCRdb to about 2021). General notes on the study: Recipients received multivisceral, liver-intestinal, or isolated intestinal transplants. A peak of at least 4% donor T cells among recipient peripheral blood mononuclear cells was the definition used for donor T cell macrochimerism. After intestinal transplantation, graft-versus-host and host-versus-graft alloreactive T cell clones in the graft, circulation and bone marrow were tracked using bulk TCR-beta CDR3 sequencing. Alloreactive clones were identified by sequencing pre-transplant mixed lymphocyte reaction products and comparing these products with unstimulated pre-transplant donor and recipient T cells. The cohort enrolled approximately 24 intestinal transplant recipients, one of whom was a retransplant, and a few patients without pretransplant specimens were excluded. Rather than being sequenced by the commercial service, samples from a few later patients were sequenced in-house on an Illumina MiSeq and processed with MiXCR. All recipients received anti-thymocyte globulin induction followed by maintenance tacrolimus and steroids for around 3 years.

The intended sense of this specimen's time point label: cells obtained before transplantation from donor or recipient. CD3+CD4+ and CD3+CD8+ populations were FACS-sorted from unstimulated pre-transplant donor and recipient cells taken from spleen or lymph nodes. From the germline V gene, CDR1 is SGHDN and CDR2 is FVKESK. Between the V and J ends, shortened by 4 bases and 0 bases respectively, the junction contains 16 bases. Measured from the cysteine to the phenylalanine, the CDR3 is 18 residues long. The DNA shown is the 54-base CDR3, in frame from base 1. Points on this clone: Its specific antigen is unknown. No base qualities exist here, and no much larger clone lies one base off it.

The protocol used for the library was the immunoSEQ multiplex PCR assay. For most patients, genomic DNA was isolated with the Qiagen DNeasy Blood and Tissue Kit and shipped frozen to Adaptive Biotechnologies for TCR sequencing. For most patients, genomic DNA was subjected to high-throughput TCR-beta CDR3 sequencing by Adaptive Biotechnologies. The study's own analysis went as follows. TCR sequencing data were retrieved from Adaptive's ImmunoSEQ software for roughly 17 patients, whereas a few other patients were processed with MiXCR and VDJtools. To correct CD4 versus CD8 sorting errors, sequences present in both subsets at a frequency ratio below 5:1 were removed. CDR3 nucleotide sequences shared by donor and recipient were removed because the origin of these sequences could not be assigned. Alloreactive clones required at least 2-fold expansion over unstimulated cells and minimum CFSE-low frequency of 0.002% (template counts) or 0.001% (read counts). A clone was considered mappable if detected in the sequenced pre-transplant spleen, lymph node, or MLR CFSE-low populations of the donor or recipient. The cumulative frequency of alloreactive clones was calculated as a percentage of all sequences, weighted by copy number. In its TCRdb copy, this immuneACCESS table keeps in-frame sequences only and misses some clones. Where compared with another copy, unresolved V genes explain less than half of these, and the others have no known cause. That table is the source of V, J and clone size, and D and trimming were worked out from the DNA. The sample table lists 70,000 to 95,000 clones, 90% to 95% of them with a count of one. The ten largest clones take up about 1.1% of the sample.

The study at large found these results: Conclusions were limited by the relatively low number and heterogeneity of intestinal transplant patients. GvH clones were detected in recipient bone marrow, and some of these GvH clones were observed earlier in ileal mucosa or blood, consistent with an intestinal mucosal origin. In patients with donor T cell macrochimerism, the allografts had high GvH to HvG T cell clonal ratios. Early after transplant, peak levels of circulating GvH clones were associated with declines in HvG clones.

The clonotype was recovered from a human donor who was the organ donor for an intestinal transplant. The sequencing used unstimulated CD8+ T cells sorted from spleen or lymph node cells, collected before transplant. The rearranged segments are TRBV14 and TRBJ2-6; possibly the D gene is TRBD1, per 6 matching bases. The CDR3 protein sequence reads: CASSPDSLVSSGANVLTF. The sequence in DNA is TGTGCCAGCAGCCCGGACAGTCTTGTAAGCTCTGGGGCCAACGTCCTGACTTTC.